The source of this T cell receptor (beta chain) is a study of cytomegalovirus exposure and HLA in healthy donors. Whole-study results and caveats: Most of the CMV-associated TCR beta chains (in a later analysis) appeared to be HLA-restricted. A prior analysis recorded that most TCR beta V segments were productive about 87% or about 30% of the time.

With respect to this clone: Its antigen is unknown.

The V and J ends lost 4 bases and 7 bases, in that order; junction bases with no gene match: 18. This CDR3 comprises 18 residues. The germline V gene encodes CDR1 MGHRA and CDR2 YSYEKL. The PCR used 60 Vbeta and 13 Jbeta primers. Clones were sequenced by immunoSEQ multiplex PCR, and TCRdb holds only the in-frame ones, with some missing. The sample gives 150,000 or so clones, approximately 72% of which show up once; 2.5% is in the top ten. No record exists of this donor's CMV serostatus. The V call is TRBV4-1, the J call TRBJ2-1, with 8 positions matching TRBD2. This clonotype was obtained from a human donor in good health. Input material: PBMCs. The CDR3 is CASSLVNFLSSGANEQFF. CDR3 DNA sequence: TGCGCCAGCAGCCTAGTTAATTTCCTAAGTAGCGGGGCAAATGAGCAGTTCTTC.